The source of this T cell receptor beta chain is a study of cytomegalovirus exposure and HLA in healthy donors (dated by TCRdb to about 2017). Study-wide context: An earlier analysis of a few hundred of the donors reported 250 to 350 Gb of sequence data and approximately 120 million unique TCR beta sequences obtained from 150 million to 200 million T cells. An early release that covered fewer than 750 HLA-typed donors contained 250 to 350 gigabases of sequencing data and tens of millions of unique TCR sequences. Of the 350 to 450 genotyped donors, over 80% were placed in the genetic ancestry cluster associated with self-reported Caucasian donors. The study aimed to test whether signatures of past pathogen exposure could be identified by cataloging public T cell receptors. The T cell repertoires of some 670 subjects were profiled by immunosequencing and related to cytomegalovirus serostatus. A separate validation cohort of 100 to 150 different subjects was used in addition to the approximately 670-subject first cohort. To predict cytomegalovirus infection status, the study brought together high-throughput TCR immunosequencing, statistical association of individual TCRs with disease status, and machine learning. A later analysis re-analyzed previously published TCR beta repertoires from roughly 630 donors and added high-resolution HLA genotyping to study TCR occurrence patterns. In the later analysis, no new phenotypic data were used to find candidate immune exposures; instead, reliance was placed on TCR beta sequences and their occurrence across donors. An earlier analysis of around 580 of the donors used high-throughput TCR beta sequencing to judge whether each TCR beta V gene segment behaved as functional or pseudogenic. Donor age, sex, ethnicity and CMV serostatus were collected together with the repertoire data. In a later genetic analysis, genome-wide SNP genotypes for about 55% of the 666 donors were used, and that subset was treated as a discovery cohort. Every repertoire in the discovery cohort had been generated on one and the same sequencing platform. Both class I and class II loci were covered by HLA typing, at four-digit resolution. Typing coverage differed by locus: A, B, C, DRB1 and DQB1 were typed in roughly 620-640 donors, DQA1 in about 550, DPA1 in some 610, and DPB1 in 400 to 480. A handful of DR-DQ haplotypes were treated as single units for association and clustering because of strong linkage in the cohort. Across approximately 400 genotyped donors of the cohort, an average of about 240,000 unique TCR beta nucleotide sequences per donor were sequenced, and roughly 18% of those sequences were non-productive. General conclusions and limits of the study: In a later analysis, HLA-associated TCR beta chains showed more clonal expansion and lower generation probabilities than non-associated chains that were equally common. Compared with the approximately 600-donor mean, donors in an Asian-associated ancestry cluster had fewer N-insertions in productive TCRs, according to a later genetic analysis. A later analysis found that most CMV-associated TCR beta chains appeared HLA-restricted, with HLA associations seemingly driven largely by CMV exposure. The study listed 164 TCR beta chains as associated with cytomegalovirus. Sequencing depth was assumed to be roughly uniform across donors in the presence/absence analyses, though that assumption may not hold. In an earlier analysis of several hundred of the donors, most TCR beta V segments were observed in productive rearrangements about 90% or about 30% of the time, broadly matching IMGT annotations. A group of highly shared sequence variants was considered likely to be a technical artifact of the sequencing pipeline. In vitro tests confirmed that a few of the cytomegalovirus-associated TCR beta chains recognize cytomegalovirus antigens. An association between a missense DCLRE1C variant and V-gene and J-gene trimming of TCR beta chains was found in a later genetic analysis and replicated in an independent cohort. A further reported finding was that TCR beta sequences accurately predicted the HLA-A and HLA-B alleles for most subjects in the first cohort. In this cohort, only TCR beta chains were sequenced, and detectable features were limited by the absence of alpha or paired-chain data. Specific HLA alleles were associated with more than 15,000 TCR beta sequences at a false discovery rate of 0.05 in a later analysis. Strong co-occurrence of HLA alleles, especially DR and DQ, made assigning TCR associations to individual alleles difficult. Most TCR sequences were observed very rarely across donors, whereas some public TCRs were present in many individuals. CMV serostatus was the only immune exposure information available for the cohort. In a later analysis, several top co-occurrence clusters were reported to appear linked to parvovirus B19, influenza, CMV and Epstein-Barr virus. The earlier analysis of fewer than 750 of the donors excluded some 16 rarely observed V segments, including chromosome 9 orphons, because counts were too low. The classifier was reported to diagnose cytomegalovirus status with high specificity and sensitivity in both the original cohort and the validation cohort. Because HLA typing was unavailable for some donors at each locus, only the typed subset was used in association tests. According to a later analysis, TCR association rates differed among HLA loci, with DRB1 alleles showing the most associated TCRs and HLA-C alleles showing the fewest. Some IMGT-functional V segments, including TRBV6-2 and TRBV6-3, could not be distinguished by the 87-base-pair reads and were therefore excluded. Correlated functional status among segregating V segments might be attributable to linkage disequilibrium, but an unknown experimental factor could not be ruled out. The authors suggested that the approach could potentially be extended to other disease states and immunological phenotypes.

In total, approximately 700 healthy bone marrow donors made up the cohort. At the time of sampling, all cohort members were nominally healthy, though unrecorded immune exposures were likely present. The donor was CMV seronegative and belonged to the group of under 400 seronegative cohort members. A peripheral blood sample was provided by each donor, and peripheral blood mononuclear cells were used for TCR beta sequencing. Genomic DNA was extracted from the blood cell samples with the Qiagen DNeasy Blood Extraction Kit. V is clipped by 10 bases and J by 1 base, and the sequence between their germline boundaries is 10 bases long. There are 12 amino acids in the CDR3, from cysteine to phenylalanine inclusive. This entry keeps only the CDR3 DNA: 36 bases, framed from base 1. The germline V gene encodes CDR1 MDHEN and CDR2 SYDVKM. To note about this clone: The antigen it binds to is not known. Per-nucleotide qualities are absent, and no much larger clonotype sits a single base away.

Libraries were constructed by the immunoSEQ multiplex PCR assay. For the multiplex PCR, a mixture combining 60 forward primers for TCR Vbeta segments and 13 reverse primers for TCR Jbeta segments was used. The CDR3 region of rearranged TCR beta genes was amplified from genomic DNA by a multiplex PCR assay. Amplified TCR beta libraries were sequenced as 87-base-pair reads on the Illumina HiSeq System. The paper's data handling went like this. Across the 500 to 750 repertoires, a later analysis counted tens of millions of unique TCR beta chains, roughly 11 million of which were shared by at least two donors. A nearest-neighbor algorithm error-corrected the raw reads and collapsed the reads into unique sequences, merging closely related sequences to remove PCR and sequencing errors. V, D and J gene segments were assigned by aligning CDR3 sequences to IMGT reference sequences. For a sequence to be retained, at least a six-nucleotide match to both a V gene segment and a J gene segment was required. Rearrangements were classified as productive when the CDR3 lacked stop codons and remained in frame with V and J, and all other rearrangements were classified as non-productive. Following IMGT convention, CDR3 was defined as the stretch from the second conserved V-encoded cysteine to the conserved J-encoded phenylalanine. The earlier analysis of about 530 of the donors excluded any sequence lacking an unambiguous match to a single V gene segment. An earlier analysis of 500 to 600 of the donors classified V segments as functional when productive rearrangements were above 56.7% and as segregating when the standard deviation between donors was above 5%. To diagnose cytomegalovirus status from the catalog of TCR beta chain sequences, a statistical classification framework was built. In a later analysis, TCR nucleotide sequences were compared against IMGT/GENE-DB human TR gene sequences so that V and J genes could be assigned. In a later analysis, CDR3 sequences and most-parsimonious VDJ recombination scenarios were assigned using the TCRdist pipeline. In a later analysis, every TCR beta chain was defined by the combination of its CDR3 amino acid sequence and its V-gene family, and reads without a unique V-gene family were dropped. In a later analysis, approximately 640 highly shared, low-generation-probability nucleotide sequences were removed to address suspected cross-contamination and a sequencing artifact. A later analysis calculated a clonal expansion index for each public chain from normalized within-repertoire ranks of inferred template counts. In a later analysis, generation probabilities were computed with a VDJ recombination model fitted to out-of-frame rearrangements, and the resulting probabilities were checked against IGoR. A later analysis scored TCR-TCR, TCR-HLA and TCR-CMV co-occurrence with hypergeometric tests, applying a repertoire-size bias correction to TCR pairs. To estimate false discovery rates, a later analysis permuted the HLA or CMV assignments 20 times. In a later analysis, co-occurring TCRs were grouped with DBSCAN, and TCRdist sequence similarity was added when clustering was performed within HLA-allele-positive subsets. Repertoires with fewer than 30,000 or more than 120,000 public chains were left out of co-occurrence clustering, as were roughly five repertoires with anomalous nucleotide sharing. Imported from immuneACCESS, the table was reduced by TCRdb to in-frame sequences with V and J called. These copies leave out some clones; in studies compared against another copy, an unresolved V gene accounts for under half, and the cause of the remainder is not known. V, J and clone size derive from that table, while D and trimming were established from the DNA sequence. Present in this sample are 150,000 to 200,000 clones, around 72% of which were seen just once. Jointly, the top ten make up 1.4% to 1.5% of the sample.

The sample comprised PBMCs. This sequence uses TRBV28 and TRBJ1-1, and possibly TRBD1, on 5 matching bases. This TCR was sampled from a man aged 45-65 years in good health and CMV-seronegative. The DNA sequence is as follows: TGTGCCACGAACAGGAAGAACACTGAAGCTTTCTTT. This sequence encodes CATNRKNTEAFF.